These 13 T cell receptor beta chains originate from one sample sequenced in a study of T cells in tuberculosis. After thawing and overnight rest, PBMC were stained with GMM-loaded CD1B tetramer, viability dye and anti-CD3 for sorting. The CD1B tetramers carried C32 glucose monomycolate purified from Rhodococcus equi. Generated by immunoSEQ multiplex PCR, the TCRdb table keeps only in-frame clones and is missing some. The sample has around 60,000 clones; about 76% are singletons. Sequencing input: CD1b-GMM tetramer-negative cells sorted from PBMCs. Source of these receptors: an adult woman with latent tuberculosis.

The V gene is TRBV5-1, the J gene TRBJ2-2, with 7 positions matching TRBD2. V lost 0 bases to trimming and J lost 3 bases; unmatched junction nucleotides: 14. The CDR3 sequence is 19 residues long. In germline, CDR1 is SGHRS, CDR2 YFSETQ. The CDR3 here is CASSLAVLAEPGYTGELFF. The DNA for the CDR3 is TGCGCCAGCAGCTTGGCAGTCCTAGCGGAGCCGGGGTACACCGGGGAGCTGTTTTTT.

The chain links TRBV9 to TRBJ2-3; D perhaps matches TRBD2 (6 bases). Trimming took off 4 bases at V and 6 bases at J, with 15 bases between the two ends. The CDR3 covers 14 residues. Germline CDR1 SGDLS, CDR2 YYNGEE. CDR3 in amino acids: CASSRDSRADTQYF. CDR3 in DNA: TGTGCCAGCAGCCGGGACTCAAGGGCCGATACGCAGTATTTT.

This clone was counted between two and nine times. This chain uses TRBV18 with TRBJ1-1; D might be TRBD1 (6 bases). This CDR3 is built from 14 residues. Germline values: CDR1 KGHSH, CDR2 LQKENI. V was cut by 2 bases and J by 4 bases, with 11 bases left in between. As DNA, the CDR3 is TGTGCCAGCTCACCAAATAGAGGGGGCACTGAAGCTTTCTTT. Encoded protein: CASSPNRGGTEAFF.

The J gene is TRBJ2-1, the V gene TRBV4-2, with 10 nucleotides matching TRBD2. This CDR3 is built from 14 residues. The trim removed 0 bases at V and 15 bases at J, leaving 8 bases unmatched. The germline gives CDR1 LGHNA, CDR2 YNFKEQ. This CDR3 reads CASSQDRLAGEPFF. In nucleotides, the CDR3 is TGTGCCAGCAGCCAAGATAGGCTAGCGGGGGAACCGTTCTTC.

The chain employs TRBV27 and TRBJ1-1, with 8 bases fitting TRBD1. With V trimmed by 2 bases and J by 11 bases, 13 bases remained unmatched. Germline V CDR1 and CDR2: MNHEY, SMNVEV (reference sequence). This CDR3 comprises 15 residues. The CDR3 sequence: CASSLTGQAGTGAFF. CDR3 bases: TGTGCCAGCAGTTTAACGGGACAGGCAGGGACCGGCGCTTTCTTT.

V and J are TRBV15 and TRBJ2-3; 13 bases agree with TRBD2. This CDR3 comprises 16 residues. The J segment lost 6 bases and the V segment lost 3 bases, leaving 6 bases of the junction unmatched. Germline V gene lookup returns CDR1 LNHNV and CDR2 YYDKDF (reference sequence). The CDR3 spells CATSSRRTSGSDTQYF. The CDR3 DNA reads as TGTGCCACCAGCAGCCGTAGGACTAGCGGGAGTGATACGCAGTATTTT.

The chain uses TRBV19 and TRBJ1-3, with D possibly TRBD1 on 6 matching bases. The CDR3 contains 15 residues. Germline CDR1 is LNHDA and CDR2 is SQIVND (reference sequence). V shed 7 bases and J shed 0 bases, with 13 bases lying between them. The chain's CDR3 is CASTYDRSSGNTIYF. CDR3 DNA sequence: TGTGCCAGTACTTATGACAGGAGCTCTGGAAACACCATATATTTT.

Regarding this clone: Other DNA sequences in the same sample also yield this CDR3. V and J are TRBV28 and TRBJ2-5, with D uncertain. Trimming removed 2 bases at V and 1 base at J, with 5 bases between. Germline V gene data show CDR1 as MDHEN and CDR2 as SYDVKM. The CDR3 consists of 13 residues. The CDR3 nucleotides read TGTGCCAGCAGTTTACCGGTCCAAGAGACCCAGTACTTC. It translates to CASSLPVQETQYF.

This chain connects TRBV7-3 to TRBJ1-6; no reliable D call. Trimming took 4 bases from V and 10 from J, leaving 17 bases between them. CDR1 is SGHTA, CDR2 FQGTGA, per germline. This CDR3 spans 15 amino acids. The CDR3, as DNA: TGTGCCAGCAGCTCCTCGCCAGGTGCTGGGTCACCCCTCCACTTT. This gives the protein CASSSSPGAGSPLHF.

This clone was seen only once. The rearrangement uses TRBV7-3 and TRBJ2-7, with TRBD2 matching 10 bases. The CDR3 is 13 residues long. Per germline, CDR1 SGHTA and CDR2 FQGTGA. The ends lost 4 bases at V and 3 bases at J; junction bases unmatched: 0. CDR3: CASSWTSGYEQYF. CDR3 coding DNA: TGTGCCAGCAGCTGGACTAGCGGCTACGAGCAGTACTTC.

The gene calls are TRBV6-5 and TRBJ1-2; TRBD1 is a possible D gene (6 bases). With 6 bases removed from V and 4 bases from J, the gap between germline ends came to 15 bases. The CDR3 sequence is 14 residues long. Germline V gene sequence: CDR1 MNHEY, CDR2 SVGAGI. CDR3 bases: TGTGCCAGCAGCAAAAAAGGGGGGGTCTATGGCTACACCTTC. Amino acid sequence: CASSKKGGVYGYTF.

This chain joins TRBV6-6 and TRBJ2-1; TRBD2 matches at 7 bases. With V trimmed by 10 bases and J by 1 base, 7 bases remained unmatched. The CDR3 has 14 amino acids. The germline V gene has CDR1 MNHNY and CDR2 SVGAGI (reference sequence). In DNA form, the CDR3 reads TGTGCCACCGGACCGGGGGGTTCCTACAATGAGCAGTTCTTC. It is translated as CATGPGGSYNEQFF.

The chain employs TRBV25-1 and TRBJ1-4; 7 bases fit TRBD1. This CDR3 comprises 14 residues. Trimming took 4 bases from V and 8 from J; bases not matched to a gene: 7. Per germline, CDR1 MGHDK and CDR2 SYGVNS. The CDR3 DNA reads as TGTGCCAGCAGTGCCTTGGGACAGTTCGAAAAACTGTTTTTT. This sequence encodes CASSALGQFEKLFF.